This TCR beta chain was recovered during a study of T cells after yellow fever vaccination. One entry per CDR3 protein results from TCRdb running MiXCR on the 5' RACE reads. The top ten hold roughly 0.5% of the sample, which has a few hundred thousand distinct CDR3 sequences, around 13% seen once. V was clipped by 3 bases and J by 7 bases, with 9 bases between them. The CDR3 totals 13 residues. Per the germline V gene, CDR1 is LGHNA and CDR2 is YSLEER. This clonotype was picked up a small number of times. This sequence joins TRBV4-3 and TRBJ2-2; D possibly matches TRBD1 or TRBD2 (5 bases each). The specimen was CD4+ T cells sorted from PBMCs, collected 45 days after the yellow fever booster vaccination. This TCR came from a man aged 25-40 years who received the YFV17D yellow fever vaccine. Here the CDR3 DNA reads TGCGCCAGCAGCCATGAGGGGATCGGGGAGCTGTTTTTT. This gives the protein CASSHEGIGELFF.